This is a list of T cell receptor beta chains from one sample in a study of cytomegalovirus exposure and HLA in healthy donors. The data were produced by immunoSEQ multiplex PCR, yet TCRdb's version contains in-frame clones alone and is incomplete. Of under 130,000 clones listed, 70% to 85% are singletons. The sequenced material came from PBMCs. The receptors derive from a woman between 40 and 50 years old in good health and CMV-seronegative. Each CDR3 is given with its conserved first and last residue. A D gene is named only where the DNA matches it firmly. Rows give clone size only sometimes, using once, few, many, or a class for an expanded clone.

CDR3aa: CASRDRTELNTEAFF
CDR3nt: TGCGCCAGCAGGGATAGGACAGAGCTGAACACTGAAGCTTTCTTT
abundance: .
v_gene: TRBV10-2
j_gene: TRBJ1-1
d_gene: .

CDR3aa: CASSPLGLAGQETQYF
CDR3nt: TGTGCCAGCTCACCACTGGGACTAGCGGGTCAAGAGACCCAGTACTTC
abundance: .
v_gene: TRBV18
j_gene: TRBJ2-5
d_gene: TRBD2

CDR3aa: CASSTSAGDVTYGYTF
CDR3nt: TGTGCCAGTAGTACCTCCGCAGGGGATGTGACCTACGGCTACACCTTC
abundance: .
v_gene: TRBV19
j_gene: TRBJ1-2
d_gene: .

CDR3aa: CASSGVEGVNTEAFF
CDR3nt: TGTGCCAGCAGCGGCGTTGAGGGCGTGAACACTGAAGCTTTCTTT
abundance: .
v_gene: TRBV27
j_gene: TRBJ1-1
d_gene: .

CDR3aa: CASSQDRTDNEKLFF
CDR3nt: TGCGCCAGCAGCCAAGATCGGACAGACAATGAAAAACTGTTTTTT
abundance: few
v_gene: TRBV4-1
j_gene: TRBJ1-4
d_gene: .

CDR3aa: CASSPGQGADQPQHF
CDR3nt: TGTGCCAGCTCACCTGGACAGGGGGCCGATCAGCCCCAGCATTTT
abundance: .
v_gene: TRBV18
j_gene: TRBJ1-5
d_gene: TRBD1

CDR3aa: CASSLAPRETQYF
CDR3nt: TGTGCCAGCAGTTTGGCGCCGCGGGAGACCCAGTACTTC
abundance: .
v_gene: TRBV28
j_gene: TRBJ2-5
d_gene: .

CDR3aa: CAIGRTGWYEQYF
CDR3nt: TGTGCCATCGGCAGGACAGGGTGGTACGAGCAGTACTTC
abundance: .
v_gene: TRBV28
j_gene: TRBJ2-7
d_gene: TRBD1

CDR3aa: CASSSVLEKLFF
CDR3nt: TGTGCCAGTAGCTCCGTTCTCGAAAAACTGTTTTTT
abundance: .
v_gene: TRBV19
j_gene: TRBJ1-4
d_gene: .

CDR3aa: CASSRGNYNEQFF
CDR3nt: TGTGCCAGCAGCAGGGGAAACTACAATGAGCAGTTCTTC
abundance: .
v_gene: TRBV7-9
j_gene: TRBJ2-1
d_gene: .

CDR3aa: CASSFGQDYEQYF
CDR3nt: TGTGCCAGCAGTTTCGGACAGGACTACGAGCAGTACTTC
abundance: .
v_gene: TRBV28
j_gene: TRBJ2-7
d_gene: TRBD1

CDR3aa: CASSEAGGPSYEQYF
CDR3nt: TGTGCCAGCAGCGAAGCGGGAGGGCCTTCCTACGAGCAGTACTTC
abundance: .
v_gene: TRBV9
j_gene: TRBJ2-7
d_gene: TRBD2

CDR3aa: CASSVGQAGYNEQFF
CDR3nt: TGTGCCAGCAGCGTAGGACAGGCGGGCTACAATGAGCAGTTCTTC
abundance: .
v_gene: TRBV9
j_gene: TRBJ2-1
d_gene: .

CDR3aa: CASRLTGEGNTIYF
CDR3nt: TGTGCCAGCAGACTCACAGGGGAAGGAAACACCATATATTTT
abundance: .
v_gene: TRBV28
j_gene: TRBJ1-3
d_gene: TRBD1

CDR3aa: CASSFGIDRVKNEQFF
CDR3nt: TGTGCCAGCAGTTTCGGGATCGACCGGGTTAAAAATGAGCAGTTCTTC
abundance: .
v_gene: TRBV27
j_gene: TRBJ2-1
d_gene: .

CDR3aa: CASSPQAQRERDEQYF
CDR3nt: TGTGCCAGCAGTCCCCAAGCCCAGCGGGAGCGGGACGAGCAGTACTTC
abundance: .
v_gene: TRBV28
j_gene: TRBJ2-7
d_gene: TRBD2

CDR3aa: CASASGGWNTGELFF
CDR3nt: TGTGCCAGTGCCTCGGGGGGGTGGAACACCGGGGAGCTGTTTTTT
abundance: few
v_gene: TRBV19
j_gene: TRBJ2-2
d_gene: TRBD2

CDR3aa: CAWSVLGQGAGEQFF
CDR3nt: TGTGCCTGGAGTGTCTTGGGACAGGGGGCAGGTGAGCAGTTCTTC
abundance: .
v_gene: TRBV30
j_gene: TRBJ2-1
d_gene: TRBD1

CDR3aa: CASSVRGQGTYEQYF
CDR3nt: TGTGCCAGCAGTGTAAGGGGCCAGGGGACCTACGAGCAGTACTTC
abundance: .
v_gene: TRBV27
j_gene: TRBJ2-7
d_gene: .

CDR3aa: CASSPRGSNQPQHF
CDR3nt: TGTGCCAGCAGTCCCCGGGGGTCCAATCAGCCCCAGCATTTT
abundance: .
v_gene: TRBV11-2
j_gene: TRBJ1-5
d_gene: .

CDR3aa: CASSVWGTGNTIYF
CDR3nt: TGTGCCAGCAGCGTTTGGGGGACAGGGAACACCATATATTTT
abundance: .
v_gene: TRBV9
j_gene: TRBJ1-3
d_gene: TRBD1

CDR3aa: CASSPDSNEKLFF
CDR3nt: TGCGCCAGCTCCCCGGACTCTAATGAAAAACTGTTTTTT
abundance: .
v_gene: TRBV4-3
j_gene: TRBJ1-4
d_gene: .

CDR3aa: CASSYSSLDRQYF
CDR3nt: TGTGCCAGCAGTTACTCGAGTCTAGATAGGCAGTATTTT
abundance: .
v_gene: TRBV6-5
j_gene: TRBJ2-3
d_gene: .

CDR3aa: CASSYPLAGSYNEQFF
CDR3nt: TGTGCCAGCAGCTATCCACTAGCGGGATCTTACAATGAGCAGTTCTTC
abundance: .
v_gene: TRBV5-4
j_gene: TRBJ2-1
d_gene: TRBD2

CDR3aa: CASSQGIDRGDIQYF
CDR3nt: TGCGCCAGCAGCCAAGGAATCGATCGGGGGGACATTCAGTACTTC
abundance: .
v_gene: TRBV4-1
j_gene: TRBJ2-4
d_gene: TRBD2

CDR3aa: CASNHQGWRNQPQHF
CDR3nt: TGTGCCAGTAATCATCAGGGTTGGCGCAATCAGCCCCAGCATTTT
abundance: few
v_gene: TRBV19
j_gene: TRBJ1-5
d_gene: .

CDR3aa: CASSRGNSYNSPLHF
CDR3nt: TGTGCCAGCAGCCGCGGAAACTCCTATAATTCACCCCTCCACTTT
abundance: .
v_gene: TRBV6-1
j_gene: TRBJ1-6
d_gene: .

CDR3aa: CARGENTEAFF
CDR3nt: TGTGCCAGGGGCGAGAACACTGAAGCTTTCTTT
abundance: .
v_gene: TRBV2
j_gene: TRBJ1-1
d_gene: .

CDR3aa: CASSLIPTGEETQYF
CDR3nt: TGTGCCAGCAGCTTGATACCTACAGGGGAAGAGACCCAGTACTTC
abundance: .
v_gene: TRBV5-5
j_gene: TRBJ2-5
d_gene: TRBD1

CDR3aa: CASSVSFNQPQHF
CDR3nt: TGTGCCAGCAGCGTATCCTTCAATCAGCCCCAGCATTTT
abundance: once
v_gene: TRBV9
j_gene: TRBJ1-5
d_gene: .

CDR3aa: CASSEIKGLMYEQFF
CDR3nt: TGTGCCAGCAGTGAAATTAAGGGGTTGATGTATGAGCAGTTCTTC
abundance: .
v_gene: TRBV25-1
j_gene: TRBJ2-1
d_gene: .

CDR3aa: CASSLPGEAASQPQHF
CDR3nt: TGTGCCAGCAGTTTACCAGGGGAAGCCGCTTCTCAGCCCCAGCATTTT
abundance: .
v_gene: TRBV28
j_gene: TRBJ1-5
d_gene: .

CDR3aa: CASSYSLGGNEKLFF
CDR3nt: TGTGCCAGCAGTTACTCTCTGGGCGGGAATGAAAAACTGTTTTTT
abundance: once
v_gene: TRBV6-5
j_gene: TRBJ1-4
d_gene: .

CDR3aa: CASSRDWSSYNEQFF
CDR3nt: TGTGCCAGCAGCCGGGACTGGAGCTCCTACAATGAGCAGTTCTTC
abundance: .
v_gene: TRBV5-4
j_gene: TRBJ2-1
d_gene: .

CDR3aa: CSVATPGQGTDTQYF
CDR3nt: TGCAGCGTTGCCACCCCCGGGCAGGGGACAGATACGCAGTATTTT
abundance: .
v_gene: TRBV29-1
j_gene: TRBJ2-3
d_gene: .

CDR3aa: CASSYAGTSSMNEQYF
CDR3nt: TGTGCCAGCAGTTACGCCGGGACTTCGTCGATGAACGAGCAGTACTTC
abundance: .
v_gene: TRBV6-5
j_gene: TRBJ2-7
d_gene: .

CDR3aa: CASNARRMYEQYF
CDR3nt: TGTGCCAGCAACGCAAGGAGGATGTACGAGCAGTACTTC
abundance: .
v_gene: TRBV2
j_gene: TRBJ2-7
d_gene: .

CDR3aa: CASSALGAWGDQPQHF
CDR3nt: TGTGCCAGCAGCGCCCTAGGGGCCTGGGGGGATCAGCCCCAGCATTTT
abundance: .
v_gene: TRBV7-2
j_gene: TRBJ1-5
d_gene: .

CDR3aa: CASSSRDTNSPLHF
CDR3nt: TGCGCCAGCAGCTCCCGGGACACAAATTCACCCCTCCACTTT
abundance: .
v_gene: TRBV5-1
j_gene: TRBJ1-6
d_gene: .

CDR3aa: CASSSLRLAGGSGANVLTF
CDR3nt: TGTGCCAGCAGCTCCCTGCGACTAGCGGGAGGGTCTGGGGCCAACGTCCTGACTTTC
abundance: .
v_gene: TRBV11-2
j_gene: TRBJ2-6
d_gene: TRBD2

CDR3aa: CASRGGKETQYF
CDR3nt: TGCGCCAGCAGGGGAGGGAAAGAGACCCAGTACTTC
abundance: .
v_gene: TRBV5-1
j_gene: TRBJ2-5
d_gene: TRBD2

CDR3aa: CSVKQGFTEAFF
CDR3nt: TGCAGCGTTAAACAGGGGTTCACTGAAGCTTTCTTT
abundance: .
v_gene: TRBV29-1
j_gene: TRBJ1-1
d_gene: TRBD1

CDR3aa: CASSPGQGKGYNSPLHF
CDR3nt: TGTGCCAGCAGTCCTGGACAGGGAAAGGGCTATAATTCACCCCTCCACTTT
abundance: .
v_gene: TRBV27
j_gene: TRBJ1-6
d_gene: TRBD1

CDR3aa: CAISERQGGAYEQYF
CDR3nt: TGTGCCATCAGTGAGCGTCAGGGGGGTGCCTACGAGCAGTACTTC
abundance: few
v_gene: TRBV10-3
j_gene: TRBJ2-7
d_gene: .

CDR3aa: CATSPVVGANVLTF
CDR3nt: TGTGCCACCAGCCCTGTCGTCGGGGCCAACGTCCTGACTTTC
abundance: .
v_gene: TRBV15
j_gene: TRBJ2-6
d_gene: .

CDR3aa: CASSQDLGTASGNEQFF
CDR3nt: TGCGCCAGCAGCCAAGATCTGGGTACAGCTTCTGGCAATGAGCAGTTCTTC
abundance: .
v_gene: TRBV4-3
j_gene: TRBJ2-1
d_gene: .

CDR3aa: CASSLQLGGTEETQYF
CDR3nt: TGCGCCAGCAGCTTGCAACTAGGGGGCACCGAAGAGACCCAGTACTTC
abundance: .
v_gene: TRBV5-1
j_gene: TRBJ2-5
d_gene: TRBD1

CDR3aa: CASSPRTGGGRAEAFF
CDR3nt: TGTGCCAGTAGTCCAAGGACAGGAGGGGGTAGAGCTGAAGCTTTCTTT
abundance: few
v_gene: TRBV19
j_gene: TRBJ1-1
d_gene: TRBD1

CDR3aa: CATSRDLRAGGFTDTQYF
CDR3nt: TGTGCCACCAGCAGAGATCTGCGGGCAGGGGGATTCACAGATACGCAGTATTTT
abundance: .
v_gene: TRBV15
j_gene: TRBJ2-3
d_gene: TRBD1

CDR3aa: CASSHLQDPNYGYTF
CDR3nt: TGCGCCAGCAGTCACTTACAGGACCCTAACTATGGCTACACCTTC
abundance: .
v_gene: TRBV23-1
j_gene: TRBJ1-2
d_gene: .

CDR3aa: CASSELGRGQGNSPLHF
CDR3nt: TGTGCCAGCAGTGAATTAGGCCGGGGACAGGGAAATTCACCCCTCCACTTT
abundance: few
v_gene: TRBV25-1
j_gene: TRBJ1-6
d_gene: TRBD1

CDR3aa: CASSDSLQGGTDTQYF
CDR3nt: TGTGCCAGCAGTGACTCCCTACAGGGTGGAACAGATACGCAGTATTTT
abundance: .
v_gene: TRBV6-4
j_gene: TRBJ2-3
d_gene: .

CDR3aa: CASSQTGQQETQYF
CDR3nt: TGTGCCAGCAGTCAAACAGGACAGCAAGAGACCCAGTACTTC
abundance: .
v_gene: TRBV28
j_gene: TRBJ2-5
d_gene: .

CDR3aa: CASSLDLAGGPTANF
CDR3nt: TGTGCCAGCAGCTTGGACCTAGCGGGGGGACCTACGGCAAACTTC
abundance: .
v_gene: TRBV5-5
j_gene: TRBJ2-7
d_gene: TRBD2